The next 13 T cell receptor beta chains were all read from a single sample in a study of cytomegalovirus exposure and HLA in healthy donors. Both 60 Vbeta primers and 13 Jbeta primers went into the PCR. Assay used: immunoSEQ multiplex PCR; TCRdb lists only in-frame clones, some missing. The repertoire holds roughly 160,000 clones, with 70% to 80% as singletons. Sequenced: PBMCs. These receptors originate from a man aged 35-49 years in good health and CMV-seronegative.

A few counts support this clone. This chain joins TRBV5-8 and TRBJ1-2, with TRBD1 matching 8 bases. V lost 1 base and J lost 8; bases outside the gene matches: 4. CDR1 SGHTS and CDR2 YDEGEE come from the germline V gene. There are 13 residues in the CDR3. The chain's CDR3 is CASSLSGGAGYTF. CDR3 bases: TGTGCCAGCAGCTTGTCAGGGGGCGCCGGCTACACCTTC.

This clone was recorded a few times. V and J are TRBV4-2 and TRBJ1-1; D perhaps matches TRBD1 (6 bases). In germline, CDR1 is LGHNA, CDR2 YNFKEQ. Trimming cost V 1 base and J 5 bases, with 20 bases left between them. The CDR3 extends over 17 amino acids. In nucleotides, the CDR3 is TGTGCCAGCAGCCAAGTTCGCGCGAACCCAAGGGGGACTGAAGCTTTCTTT. It yields the protein CASSQVRANPRGTEAFF.

The chain is built from TRBV28 and TRBJ1-6, with 11 bases fitting TRBD1. The CDR3 extends over 15 amino acids. Germline values: CDR1 MDHEN, CDR2 SYDVKM. The junction had 5 bases not matched to a gene; V was cut back by 6 bases and J by 7 bases. The CDR3 nucleotides are TGTGCCAGCAGGGTAGGGACAGGGGGAAATTCACCCCTCCACTTT. Translating it yields CASRVGTGGNSPLHF.

This clone has just a few counts. The chain uses TRBV11-2 and TRBJ1-6; D perhaps matches TRBD1 (6 bases). Trimming left V 5 bases short and J 5 bases short, with 13 bases between. The CDR3 loop spans 15 amino acids. Germline V lookup: CDR1 SGHAT, CDR2 FQNNGV. CDR3 DNA sequence: TGTGCCAGCAGCCAAGGGACATCTCATAATTCACCCCTCCACTTT. Translating gives CASSQGTSHNSPLHF.

This rearrangement joins TRBV27 to TRBJ2-5, with 7 bases identical to TRBD2. Germline CDR1 MNHEY, CDR2 SMNVEV (reference sequence). Trimming took 5 bases from V and 2 from J; bases not matched to a gene: 5. The CDR3 loop spans 14 amino acids. The CDR3 region has the DNA TGTGCCAGCAGTCCAAGCGGGGCTCAAGAGACCCAGTACTTC. It is translated as CASSPSGAQETQYF.

V gene TRBV27 combines with J gene TRBJ1-6, with a possible D match to TRBD1 (5 bases). The V gene's germline CDR1 is MNHEY and CDR2 SMNVEV (reference sequence). The ends were cut back, 5 bases at V and 9 bases at J, with 14 bases in the middle. The CDR3 extends over 14 amino acids. DNA for the CDR3: TGTGCCAGCAGTCCCGCCCCCAGGGCTTCACCCCTCCACTTT. Its protein product is CASSPAPRASPLHF.

A few counts support this clone. This chain links TRBV6-5 with TRBJ2-7, with a weak D call TRBD1 (6 bases). Germline loops: CDR1 MNHEY, CDR2 SVGAGI. CDR3 size: 13 residues. V was cut by 2 bases and J by 6 bases, with 11 bases left in between. CDR3 DNA sequence: TGTGCCAGCAGTTACAACAGGGCTTCCGAGCAGTACTTC. Amino acids: CASSYNRASEQYF.

V and J are TRBV18 and TRBJ1-2; the match to TRBD1 covers 8 bases. With V trimmed by 4 bases and J by 3 bases, 4 bases remained unmatched. Germline lookup yields CDR1 KGHSH and CDR2 LQKENI. This CDR3 has 14 amino acids. DNA for the CDR3: TGTGCCAGCTCACTCAAGACAGGGGACTATGGCTACACCTTC. Translation: CASSLKTGDYGYTF.

The V and J genes are TRBV5-1 and TRBJ1-1; D is unresolved. The CDR3 length is 15 residues. CDR1 is SGHRS and CDR2 is YFSETQ in the germline V gene. Trimming stripped 0 bases from V and 1 base from J, with 10 bases between. CDR3 sequence (DNA): TGCGCCAGCAGCTTGGGGTCAGGTCGGAACACTGAAGCTTTCTTT. This codes for CASSLGSGRNTEAFF.

V usage is TRBV28 and J usage is TRBJ2-7; 7 bases map to TRBD1. Germline CDR1 is MDHEN and CDR2 is SYDVKM. V was pared by 3 bases and J by 11 bases, with 10 bases of the junction left unmatched. The CDR3 is 13 amino acids. This chain's CDR3 is CASSLSPPGQKYF. The CDR3 DNA reads as TGTGCCAGCAGTTTGTCCCCCCCGGGACAGAAGTACTTC.

This clone was seen a single time. The genes are TRBV7-9 and TRBJ2-7; D may be TRBD2 (5 bases). CDR1 and CDR2 (germline): SEHNR, FQNEAQ (reference sequence). There are 14 residues in the CDR3. V lost 2 bases to trimming and J lost 6 bases, with 14 bases between them. CDR3 DNA: TGTGCCAGCAGCTTAACTTTCGGGGTTTCCGAGCAGTACTTC. Its protein is CASSLTFGVSEQYF. The variable domain in full, completed from reference TRBV7-9 and TRBJ2-7, reads DTGVSQNPRHKITKRGQNVTFRCDPISEHNRLYWYRQTLGQGPEFLTYFQNEAQLEKSRLLSDRFSAERPKGSFSTLEIQRTEQGDSAMYLCASSLTFGVSEQYFGPGTRLTVT.

This chain uses TRBV7-6 with TRBJ1-2, with D maybe TRBD1 (5 bases). Trimming cost V 0 bases and J 8 bases, with 16 bases left between them. Germline V gene data show CDR1 as SGHVS and CDR2 as FNYEAQ. The CDR3 consists of 15 residues. The CDR3: CASSLAVPGMNGYTF. The DNA for the CDR3 is TGTGCCAGCAGCTTAGCGGTCCCAGGGATGAACGGCTACACCTTC.

The rearrangement uses TRBV4-1 and TRBJ2-1; 10 nucleotides line up with TRBD2. J was trimmed by 0 bases and V by 3 bases; bases with no gene match: 14. This CDR3 has 20 residues. Germline V gene lookup returns CDR1 MGHRA and CDR2 YSYEKL. DNA of the CDR3: TGCGCCAGCAGCCAGATTCCGTCTAGCGGGGGCCCTAGCTCCTACAATGAGCAGTTCTTC. This encodes CASSQIPSSGGPSSYNEQFF.